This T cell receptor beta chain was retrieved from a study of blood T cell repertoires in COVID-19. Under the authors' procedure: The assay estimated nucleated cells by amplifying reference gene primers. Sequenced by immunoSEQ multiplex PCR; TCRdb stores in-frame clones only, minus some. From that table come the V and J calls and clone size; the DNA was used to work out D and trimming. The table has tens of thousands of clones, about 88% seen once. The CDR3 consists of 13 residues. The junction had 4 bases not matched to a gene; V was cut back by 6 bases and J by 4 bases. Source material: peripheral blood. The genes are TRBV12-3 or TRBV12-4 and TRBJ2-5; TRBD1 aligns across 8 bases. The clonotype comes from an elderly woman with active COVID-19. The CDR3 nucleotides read TGTGCCAGCAGATATACAGGGGGAGAGACCCAGTACTTC. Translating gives CASRYTGGETQYF.